This record covers a single T cell receptor (beta chain). The sample originates from a study of memory CD4+ T cells and cytomegalovirus serostatus. The sort gate was single viable CD3+CD4+CD8-CD45RO+ cells for memory CD4+ T cells. The assay was immunoSEQ multiplex PCR, and TCRdb's table has in-frame clones only and misses some. This table has 30,000 to 40,000 clones, around 76% appearing once. The CDR3 loop spans 14 amino acids. Germline-derived CDR1 and CDR2 are SGHAT and FQNNGV. V shed 2 bases and J shed 1 base, with 5 bases lying between them. The sample consisted of memory CD4+ T cells from blood. This chain joins TRBV11-2 and TRBJ2-2; D is unclear. This sequence was found in an adult in good health and CMV-seronegative. Some clones in this sample may be carry-over from other donors' samples. In nucleotides, the CDR3 is TGTGCCAGCAGCTTATCGGAGAACACCGGGGAGCTGTTTTTT. Amino acid sequence: CASSLSENTGELFF.